This T cell receptor (beta chain) is from a study of T cell responses to AZD1222 COVID-19 vaccine. Method: immunoSEQ multiplex PCR; TCRdb's copy keeps in-frame clones and lacks some. In the table there are about 150,000 clones, roughly nine tenths of which are singletons. Findings and caveats of the study: There were vaccine-associated CD4 TCRs across spike, dominant at 160-218 and 743-854. White British donors predominated, females outnumbered males, and clonal diversity was possibly underestimated. Only a handful of AZD1222 recipients, six or seven in all, had baseline seropositivity.

In the case of this clone: Its target is not known.

The clonotype comes from an adult in good health. The sequencing here drew on peripheral blood, taken on day 0 of AZD1222 vaccination.

Written as DNA, the CDR3 is TGTGCCAGCAGCTTAGGTGCGCCGGGGGGAGATACGCAGTATTTT. Residues: CASSLGAPGGDTQYF. The rearrangement uses TRBV11-3 and TRBJ2-3; 7 bases fit TRBD2. This CDR3 contains 15 residues. J was trimmed by 5 bases and V by 1 base; bases with no gene match: 6. Germline V gives CDR1 SGHNT, CDR2 YENEEA.